The 30 T cell receptor beta chains in this list originate from one sample, sequenced in a study of STAT3 mutations in large granular lymphocyte leukemia. Study-level findings and limits: At least one immunodominant TCR beta clonotype appeared in every T-cell large granular lymphocyte leukemia patient.

Sequencing was performed with immunoSEQ multiplex PCR; in TCRdb, only in-frame clones are kept and a portion is missing. The table records approximately 17,000 clones, about four fifths of them present only once. Their recognized antigens are unknown. The sequencing sample was made of peripheral blood mononuclear cells. The source of these receptors is a man between 45 and 60 years old with T-cell large granular lymphocyte leukemia. Some clones in this sample may be carry-over from other donors' samples.

This chain connects TRBV6-1 to TRBJ1-2, with D unclear. From germline, CDR1 is MNHNS and CDR2 SASEGT. The CDR3 consists of 15 residues. The germline V and J ends were trimmed by 0 bases and 0 bases, with 8 bases remaining between them. In nucleotides, the CDR3 is TGTGCCAGCAGTGAAGCGCTATTACCTAACTATGGCTACACCTTC. Its protein product is CASSEALLPNYGYTF.

The rearrangement joins TRBV5-4 to TRBJ2-5; 7 nucleotides match TRBD1. CDR3 length: 13 amino acids. V gave up 4 bases and J gave up 5 bases; unmatched junction bases: 5. The germline V gene has CDR1 SGHNT and CDR2 YYREEE (reference sequence). The CDR3 region is CASSPTGLETQYF. The CDR3, as DNA: TGTGCCAGCAGCCCGACAGGGTTGGAGACCCAGTACTTC.

This chain links TRBV12-5 with TRBJ2-5, with D hard to call. Germline loops: CDR1 LGHNT, CDR2 FRNRAP. V lost 5 bases and J lost 7, with 8 bases in between. There are 11 residues in the CDR3. The CDR3 is CASGPETTQYF. The CDR3 DNA is TGTGCTAGTGGTCCGGAGACGACCCAGTACTTC.

In regard to this clone: The same CDR3 arises from other DNA sequences in this sample as well. In nucleotides, the CDR3 is TGCGCCAGCAGCCAAGACGGGAACAGACTAAATGAGCAGTACTTC. Its translation is CASSQDGNRLNEQYF. This chain uses TRBV4-3 with TRBJ2-7; perhaps TRBD2 as D (5 bases). Germline CDR1 reads LGHNA; CDR2 reads YSLEER. V shed 0 bases and J shed 7 bases, with 16 bases lying between them. The CDR3 is made up of 15 amino acids.

The V call is TRBV10-2, the J call TRBJ2-3, with D perhaps TRBD2 (5 bases). The germline gives CDR1 WSHSY, CDR2 SAAADI. The CDR3 spans 16 residues. The V and J ends lost 5 bases and 0 bases respectively, with 15 bases between them. DNA for the CDR3: TGCGCCAGCAGTACCCTATCAGCGGCTAGCACAGATACGCAGTATTTT. Its translation is CASSTLSAASTDTQYF.

The chain recombines TRBV7-9 with TRBJ1-6; 8 bases align to TRBD1. Germline V gives CDR1 SEHNR, CDR2 FQNEAQ (reference sequence). CDR3 size: 15 residues. V trimming: 4 bases; J trimming: 5 bases; junction bases outside the gene matches: 4. The CDR3 sequence: CASSSTGGNNSPLHF. CDR3 nucleotides: TGTGCCAGCAGCTCAACAGGGGGGAATAATTCACCCCTCCACTTT. Variable domain in full (rest from reference TRBV7-9 and TRBJ1-6): DTGVSQNPRHKITKRGQNVTFRCDPISEHNRLYWYRQTLGQGPEFLTYFQNEAQLEKSRLLSDRFSAERPKGSFSTLEIQRTEQGDSAMYLCASSSTGGNNSPLHFGNGTRLTVT.

This chain links TRBV5-1 with TRBJ1-5; possible D gene TRBD1, 5 bases. The V gene's germline CDR1 is SGHRS and CDR2 YFSETQ. The ends were cut back, 0 bases at V and 2 bases at J, with 6 bases in the middle. The CDR3 runs 14 residues. The CDR3 DNA is TGCGCCAGCAGCTTGGAAGGGGGCAATCAGCCCCAGCATTTT. As protein: CASSLEGGNQPQHF.

The chain is built from TRBV28 and TRBJ2-7, with D possibly matching TRBD1 (6 bases). The CDR3 spans 14 residues. Looked up from germline, CDR1 is MDHEN and CDR2 is SYDVKM. V was shortened by 6 bases and J by 3 bases, with 15 bases between the two germline ends. CDR3 residues: CASRPGTSLYEQYF. The CDR3, as DNA: TGTGCCAGCAGACCCGGGACAAGCCTCTACGAGCAGTACTTC.

This rearrangement joins TRBV2 to TRBJ1-2; D not resolved. CDR1 and CDR2 (germline): SNHLY, FYNNEI. CDR3 length: 11 residues. The V end was cut by 2 bases, the J end by 5 bases, with 3 bases between. For the CDR3, the DNA is TGTGCCAGCAGTGAATTTTATGGCTACACCTTC. Protein: CASSEFYGYTF. Full variable domain (rest looked up from reference TRBV2 and TRBJ1-2): EPEVTQTPSHQVTQMGQEVILRCVPISNHLYFYWYRQILGQKVEFLVSFYNNEISEKSEIFDDQFSVERPDGSNFTLKIRSTKLEDSAMYFCASSEFYGYTFGSGTRLTVV.

The chain carries TRBV9 and TRBJ2-1; D is unclear. Germline CDR1 SGDLS, CDR2 YYNGEE. V shed 4 bases and J shed 3 bases, with 14 bases lying between them. The CDR3 extends over 15 amino acids. The CDR3 region has the DNA TGTGCCAGCAGCACCAGTCATAGGCGCTACAATGAGCAGTTCTTC. Protein sequence: CASSTSHRRYNEQFF.

The chain couples TRBV12-5 to TRBJ2-2; no firm D call. The CDR3 has 14 amino acids. The germline V and J ends were trimmed by 8 bases and 0 bases, with 10 bases remaining between them. CDR1 and CDR2 (germline): LGHNT, FRNRAP. The CDR3 DNA reads as TGTGCTAGTCAAGATCTAACGAACACCGGGGAGCTGTTTTTT. It specifies CASQDLTNTGELFF. Filled out from reference TRBV12-5 and TRBJ2-2, the complete variable domain reads DARVTQTPRHKVTEMGQEVTMRCQPILGHNTVFWYRQTMMQGLELLAYFRNRAPLDDSGMPKDRFSAEMPDATLATLKIQPSEPRDSAVYFCASQDLTNTGELFFGEGSRLTVL.

This chain uses TRBV30 with TRBJ1-5, with 7 nucleotides matching TRBD1. The germline V gene encodes CDR1 GTSNPN and CDR2 SVGIG (reference sequence). This CDR3 comprises 12 residues. CDR3 region: CERETGNQPQHF. The CDR3 coding sequence is TGTGAAAGGGAGACAGGGAATCAGCCCCAGCATTTT.

The chain employs TRBV5-6 and TRBJ1-6; 9 nucleotides agree with TRBD1. There are 17 residues in the CDR3. V lost 1 base, J lost 2 bases, and 4 bases stayed unmatched. Per germline, CDR1 SGHDT and CDR2 YYEEEE. The CDR3 loop is CASSLYGTGTYNSPLHF. In DNA form, the CDR3 reads TGTGCCAGCAGCTTGTACGGGACAGGGACCTATAATTCACCCCTCCACTTT.

This clone was seen more than once but under ten times. This sequence joins TRBV7-2 and TRBJ2-7; D ambiguous. Trimming shortened V by 1 base and J by 6 bases, and 10 bases separated the two germline ends. The CDR3 loop spans 13 amino acids. CDR1 is SGHTA, CDR2 FQGNSA, per germline. This chain's CDR3 is CASSLGVVGEQYF. The CDR3 DNA reads TGTGCCAGCAGCTTAGGGGTGGTTGGCGAGCAGTACTTC.

CDR3 loop: CAWGTVHSTDTQYF. CDR3 nucleotide sequence: TGTGCCTGGGGGACGGTTCACAGCACAGATACGCAGTATTTT. The V gene is TRBV30, the J gene TRBJ2-3; D assignment may be TRBD1 or TRBD2 (5 bases each). This CDR3 contains 14 residues. The germline CDR1 and CDR2 sequences are GTSNPN and SVGIG (reference sequence). Trimming removed 5 bases from V and 0 bases from J, with 12 bases in between.

V and J are TRBV21-1 and TRBJ2-1; the table's D call TRBD2 went unverified against the DNA. TRBV21-1 is a pseudogene segment. The CDR3 runs to 18 residues. CDR3: CASSKSMFSGSSYNEQFF. The CDR3 region has the DNA TGTGCCAGCAGCAAAAGCATGTTTAGCGGGAGCTCCTACAATGAGCAGTTCTTC.

The genes are TRBV11-2 and TRBJ2-5; D is possibly TRBD1 or TRBD2 (6 bases each). The ends were cut back, 5 bases at V and 4 bases at J, with 14 bases in the middle. Germline CDR1 is SGHAT and CDR2 is FQNNGV. This CDR3 has 14 amino acids. The CDR3 region has the DNA TGTGCCAGCAGCCATGGAGGGGGGTTAGAGACCCAGTACTTC. This encodes CASSHGGGLETQYF.

This chain joins TRBV5-1 and TRBJ2-1; no reliable D call. Per the germline V gene, CDR1 is SGHRS and CDR2 is YFSETQ. Trimming took off 0 bases at V and 1 base at J, with 11 bases between the two ends. The CDR3 is 16 amino acids. The CDR3 loop is CASSLALSSSYNEQFF. The CDR3 bases are TGCGCCAGCAGCTTGGCCCTCAGTTCTTCCTACAATGAGCAGTTCTTC.

This clone was seen a handful of times. The chain is built from TRBV6-5 and TRBJ2-3; 7 nucleotides agree with TRBD1. CDR1 is MNHEY, CDR2 SVGAGI, per germline. The CDR3 extends over 16 amino acids. The V gene end was trimmed by 0 bases and the J gene end by 1 base; junction bases not matched to a gene: 4. The CDR3 is CASSYSSGQGTDTQYF. The CDR3 region has the DNA TGTGCCAGCAGTTACTCCAGCGGACAGGGCACAGATACGCAGTATTTT.

This clone has only a few counts. The J gene is TRBJ2-2, the V gene TRBV2; 8 nucleotides line up with TRBD1. The CDR3 runs to 15 residues. Germline CDR1 and CDR2: SNHLY and FYNNEI. Germline trimming cut 5 bases from V and 0 bases from J; bases unmatched to any gene: 2. The CDR3 loop is CASSWTGSNTGELFF. The CDR3 nucleotides are TGTGCCAGCAGTTGGACAGGGTCGAACACCGGGGAGCTGTTTTTT.

In nucleotides, the CDR3 is TGTGCCGGAGACGGGGGACTAGCAGATCTAGCAACAGATACGCAGTATTTT. Its protein is CAGDGGLADLATDTQYF. The chain combines TRBV2 with TRBJ2-3; 9 bases map to TRBD2. The CDR3 spans 17 residues. CDR1 is SNHLY and CDR2 is FYNNEI in the germline V gene. The V gene end was trimmed by 11 bases and the J gene end by 3 bases; junction bases not matched to a gene: 18.

CDR3 DNA sequence: TGTGCCAGCAGCGTAGGTTACAATCAGCCCCAGCATTTT. It is translated as CASSVGYNQPQHF. The gene calls are TRBV9 and TRBJ1-5; no reliable D call. Germline CDR1 SGDLS, CDR2 YYNGEE. This CDR3 is built from 13 residues. V shed 0 bases and J shed 3 bases, with 4 bases lying between them.

The chain combines TRBV2 with TRBJ2-1, with D hard to call. CDR3 length equals 12 residues. CDR1 and CDR2 from the germline V gene are SNHLY and FYNNEI. V lost 1 base to trimming and J lost 3 bases, with 1 base between them. CDR3 protein: CASSEVYNEQFF. In DNA form, the CDR3 reads TGTGCCAGCAGTGAAGTCTACAATGAGCAGTTCTTC.

The CDR3 region has the DNA TGTGCCAGCAGTTCCCAGACAGGGACCGAGCAGTACTTC. This gives the protein CASSSQTGTEQYF. The chain combines TRBV6-5 with TRBJ2-7; 7 nucleotides line up with TRBD1. The germline gives CDR1 MNHEY, CDR2 SVGAGI. Germline trimming cut 4 bases from V and 6 bases from J; bases unmatched to any gene: 6. The CDR3 loop spans 13 amino acids.

V and J are TRBV5-1 and TRBJ2-3, with no clear D. Germline V gives CDR1 SGHRS, CDR2 YFSETQ. Trimming took 5 bases from V and 2 from J, leaving 15 bases between them. The CDR3 sequence is 15 residues long. The CDR3 protein is CASRLGPVFTDTQYF. CDR3 nucleotide sequence: TGCGCCAGCAGACTTGGACCAGTTTTCACAGATACGCAGTATTTT.

This clone was found a few times. CDR3 sequence (DNA): TGTGCCAGCAGCTCAGACAGTCGCTCCTATAATTCACCCCTCCACTTT. It encodes CASSSDSRSYNSPLHF. The chain is built from TRBV7-9 and TRBJ1-6; maybe TRBD1 (5 bases). This CDR3 contains 16 residues. Germline lookup yields CDR1 SEHNR and CDR2 FQNEAQ (reference sequence). V dropped 4 bases and J dropped 0 bases, with 10 bases sitting between them.

Here the CDR3 DNA reads TGTGCCAGCAGTGAGGGACTAGCGGGGGGGCCAGATACGCAGTATTTT. This translates into CASSEGLAGGPDTQYF. J is TRBJ2-3 and V is TRBV6-4, with 16 bases lining up with TRBD2. V shed 3 bases and J 4 bases; nucleotides not matched to a gene: 1. The CDR3 is 16 amino acids. Germline V gene sequence: CDR1 MRHNA, CDR2 SNTAGT.

CDR3 amino acids: CASSFAGSNQPQHF. CDR3 in DNA: TGCGCCAGCAGCTTTGCAGGGAGCAATCAGCCCCAGCATTTT. The rearrangement joins TRBV5-1 to TRBJ1-5; a weak D match, TRBD1 (5 bases). Germline loops: CDR1 SGHRS, CDR2 YFSETQ. V lost 2 bases and J lost 1, with 7 bases in between. CDR3 length equals 14 residues.

V is TRBV2 and J is TRBJ2-3; tentative D call: TRBD2 (6 bases). The ends were cut back, 6 bases at V and 5 bases at J, with 24 bases in the middle. Germline V gene sequence: CDR1 SNHLY, CDR2 FYNNEI. The CDR3 spans 17 residues. Here the CDR3 DNA reads TGTGCCAGCAGGGACTCACCACCGGGTCGCGGGGAAGATACGCAGTATTTT. Translated, it gives CASRDSPPGRGEDTQYF.

This chain joins TRBV10-2 and TRBJ2-7; TRBD2 aligns across 12 bases. CDR1 and CDR2 from the germline V gene are WSHSY and SAAADI. CDR3 length equals 14 residues. Trimming took 10 bases from V and 4 from J; bases not matched to a gene: 8. DNA for the CDR3: TGCGCCACTGTACGGACTAGCGGGGATTACGAGCAGTACTTC. Translation gives CATVRTSGDYEQYF.